The rows below give T cell receptor beta chains drawn from one sample of a study of beta chain features in type 1 diabetes. Method: immunoSEQ multiplex PCR; TCRdb's copy keeps in-frame clones and lacks some. The sample carries 970,000 or so clones, roughly 15% recorded once. Sequencing input: naive CD4+ T cells from blood. Every receptor here comes from a woman between 18 and 29 years old in good health. The CDR3 runs from the conserved cysteine through the conserved F or W. A D gene is named only where the DNA matches it firmly. Not all rows give a size; the values are once, few, many and, for expanded clones, a class.

clone_size	v_call	j_call	d_call	cdr3_nt	cdr3_aa
.	TRBV11-2	TRBJ2-1	TRBD1	TGTGCCAGCAGCACACGACAGGGCGCAGGGAATGAGCAGTTCTTC	CASSTRQGAGNEQFF
few	TRBV18	TRBJ2-4	TRBD1	TGTGCCAGCTCACCGCGACAGGGGGACACAGCCAAAAACATTCAGTACTTC	CASSPRQGDTAKNIQYF
.	TRBV2	TRBJ1-1	.	TGTGCCAGCAGCGGACGGGCCACTGAAGCTTTCTTT	CASSGRATEAFF
.	TRBV6-5	TRBJ2-7	.	TGTGCCAGCAGTAAAAATAGGGGCGCCTACGAGCAGTACTTC	CASSKNRGAYEQYF
few	TRBV7-2	TRBJ2-3	TRBD1	TGTGCCAGCAGCGCTCAGGGGGTTAGCACAGATACGCAGTATTTT	CASSAQGVSTDTQYF
few	TRBV5-4	TRBJ1-4	TRBD1	TGTGCCAGCCCCGGGACAGGGGTTGTAAAACTGTTTTTT	CASPGTGVVKLFF
.	TRBV9	TRBJ2-2	.	TGTGCCAGCAGCCAAGGCGCAGGGCCGAACACCGGGGAGCTGTTTTTT	CASSQGAGPNTGELFF
.	TRBV28	TRBJ2-7	.	TGTGCCAGCAGTTTCCAGACTCCCTACGAGCAGTACTTC	CASSFQTPYEQYF
.	TRBV28	TRBJ2-5	.	TGTGCCAGCAGTTTACCGGAGCGGAGGGAGACCCAGTACTTC	CASSLPERRETQYF
.	TRBV27	TRBJ1-3	TRBD1	TGTGCCAGCAGTTTATCCCCCGACAGGGGGCTACCTGGAAACACCATATATTTT	CASSLSPDRGLPGNTIYF
.	TRBV6-6	TRBJ2-1	TRBD1	TGTGCCAGCAACCGGGACAGACCCACAATGAGGCAGTTCTTC	CASNRDRPTMRQFF
few	TRBV7-8	TRBJ1-1	.	TGTGCCAGCAGCACAGGGTTAAACACTGAAGCTTTCTTT	CASSTGLNTEAFF
few	TRBV7-9	TRBJ2-1	TRBD1	TGTGCCAGCAGCGGCGCGGGACAGGATTACAATGAGCAGTTCTTC	CASSGAGQDYNEQFF
few	TRBV12-5	TRBJ2-1	.	TGTGCTAGTGGGATAGACTACAATGAGCAGTTCTTC	CASGIDYNEQFF
few	TRBV10-3	TRBJ1-3	TRBD1	TGTGCCATCAGTGAGGGACAGGGCCGCGGAAACACCATATATTTT	CAISEGQGRGNTIYF
.	TRBV9	TRBJ2-5	.	TGTGCCAGCAGCGTAGGGTCCGGCCTTGGGGCCCAGTACTTC	CASSVGSGLGAQYF
.	TRBV6-1	TRBJ2-1	.	TGTGCCAGCAGTGCCGCCGGGACTGGCTCCTACAATGAGCAGTTCTTC	CASSAAGTGSYNEQFF
few	TRBV6-6	TRBJ1-5	TRBD1	TGTGCCAGCAGCTTCGGGACAGACCGCAATCAGCCCCAGCATTTT	CASSFGTDRNQPQHF
few	TRBV7-9	TRBJ2-7	TRBD2	TGTGCCAGCAGCTTAGGCAAAGGGACTAGCGGGAACTACGAGCAGTACTTC	CASSLGKGTSGNYEQYF
few	TRBV4-1	TRBJ2-3	.	TGCGCCAGCAGCTCGTGGGAAGATACGCAGTATTTT	CASSSWEDTQYF
.	TRBV7-9	TRBJ1-5	.	TGTGCCAGCAGCGAATCTGGAAACAGGAATCAGCCCCAGCATTTT	CASSESGNRNQPQHF
.	TRBV20-1	TRBJ2-5	.	TGCAGTGCTAGAGAGCAGAAGACCCAGTACTTC	CSAREQKTQYF